Listed below are T cell receptor beta chains from one sample, sequenced in a study of T cells in Graves' hyperthyroidism and ophthalmopathy. TCRdb re-called the multiplex PCR reads through MiXCR, storing one row per CDR3 protein. The sample has hundreds of thousands of distinct CDR3 sequences, approximately 14% seen once. The source material was blood. All receptors come from a woman aged 40 to 49 with Graves' hyperthyroidism. CDR3s include the opening cysteine and the closing phenylalanine or tryptophan. Fields, in order: J gene, D gene, V gene, clone size, CDR3 protein, CDR3 DNA. A D gene is named only where the DNA matches it firmly. Some rows mark clone size as missing; the rest say once, few, many or name a class of expanded clone.

TRBJ2-1	.	TRBV18	many	CASTRDTYNEQFF	TGTGCCAGCACCAGGGACACCTACAATGAGCAGTTCTTC
TRBJ1-5	.	TRBV18	few	CASSPSNGGLQPQHF	TGTGCCAGCTCACCGAGTAACGGGGGCCTTCAGCCCCAGCATTTT
TRBJ2-3	TRBD2	TRBV3-1	many	CASSQENPLAGFDNTQYF	TGTGCCAGCAGCCAAGAAAACCCCCTAGCGGGATTTGACAATACGCAGTATTTT
TRBJ2-1	TRBD1	TRBV28	many	CASSLPTRTGTSYNEQFF	TGTGCCAGCAGTTTACCAACCCGGACAGGGACGAGCTACAATGAGCAGTTCTTC
TRBJ2-5	TRBD2	TRBV12-3/TRBV12-4	.	CASSGLARQETQYF	TGTGCCAGCAGTGGACTAGCCCGACAAGAGACCCAGTACTTC
TRBJ2-1	TRBD2	TRBV5-1	.	CASSVSSGSFKNKQFF	TGCGCCAGCAGCGTATCTAGCGGGAGTTTCAAGAATAAGCAGTTCTTC
TRBJ2-7	.	TRBV7-2	many	CASSLGPGDSYEQYF	TGTGCCAGCAGTTTAGGGCCGGGTGACTCCTACGAGCAGTACTTC
TRBJ2-3	.	TRBV29-1	.	CSSGPDTQYF	TGCAGCTCGGGGCCAGATACGCAGTATTTT
TRBJ2-3	TRBD1	TRBV7-9	many	CASSFGDRVTDTQYF	TGTGCCAGCTCGTTCGGTGACAGGGTAACAGATACGCAGTATTTT
TRBJ2-1	TRBD1	TRBV9	many	CASSLPRTGGINEQFF	TGTGCCAGCAGCCTCCCCAGGACAGGGGGTATCAATGAGCAGTTCTTC
TRBJ2-7	.	TRBV4-1	.	CASSPSTGVPTSYEQYF	TGCGCCAGCAGCCCAAGCACCGGGGTTCCAACGTCCTACGAGCAGTACTTC
TRBJ2-2	.	TRBV5-1	many	CASNAGQNTGELFF	TGCGCCAGCAACGCCGGACAGAACACCGGGGAGCTGTTTTTT
TRBJ2-2	.	TRBV11-2	many	CASSLDLRSPGELFF	TGTGCCAGCAGCTTAGATCTTCGTAGCCCCGGGGAGCTGTTTTTT
TRBJ1-2	TRBD1	TRBV18	many	CASGDRNNYGYTF	TGTGCCAGCGGGGACAGGAATAACTATGGCTACACCTTC
TRBJ1-4	.	TRBV6-1	many	CASSEATGQGEKLFF	TGTGCCAGCAGTGAAGCCACAGGGCAGGGCGAAAAACTGTTTTTT
TRBJ2-1	TRBD1	TRBV12-3/TRBV12-4	many	CASRLQGALYNEQFF	TGTGCCAGCAGACTTCAGGGGGCCCTTTACAATGAGCAGTTCTTC
TRBJ2-3	TRBD2	TRBV15	few	CATSRDLAGDTQYF	TGTGCCACCAGCAGGGACCTAGCGGGGGATACGCAGTATTTT
TRBJ2-5	.	TRBV20-1	many	CSAQAVGAQETQYF	TGCAGTGCCCAGGCGGTTGGCGCTCAAGAGACCCAGTACTTC
TRBJ1-2	TRBD1	TRBV11-2	.	CASSRERTGGNYGYTF	TGTGCCAGCAGTCGCGAGCGGACAGGGGGTAACTATGGCTACACCTTC
TRBJ2-7	.	TRBV4-2	.	CASSQERDVTYEQYF	TGTGCCAGCAGCCAAGAAAGGGACGTAACCTACGAGCAGTACTTC
TRBJ2-2	.	TRBV25-1	few	CASSETVLRTNTGELFF	TGTGCCAGCAGTGAAACGGTACTCCGAACGAACACCGGGGAGCTGTTTTTT
TRBJ2-7	.	TRBV27	few	CASSLYSAGTSYEQYF	TGTGCCAGCAGTTTATATTCTGCGGGAACATCCTACGAGCAGTACTTC
TRBJ2-3	TRBD2	TRBV28	many	CASSSPSGSNTDTQYF	TGTGCCAGCAGTTCCCCGAGCGGGAGTAACACAGATACGCAGTATTTT
TRBJ2-1	TRBD1	TRBV12-3/TRBV12-4	.	CASSTGTGGRSYNEQFF	TGTGCCAGCAGTACCGGGACAGGGGGCAGATCCTACAATGAGCAGTTCTTC
TRBJ1-5	.	TRBV10-1	many	CASSEPGPAGQPQHF	TGCGCCAGCAGTGAGCCGGGACCGGCCGGTCAGCCCCAGCATTTT
TRBJ2-1	.	TRBV28	many	CASRIGGAVSYNEQFF	TGTGCCAGCAGGATCGGAGGGGCGGTCTCCTACAATGAGCAGTTCTTC
TRBJ2-1	TRBD2	TRBV20-1	.	CSAAPAGGSYSSYNEQFF	TGCAGTGCTGCCCCAGCGGGAGGGTCCTACAGCTCCTACAATGAGCAGTTCTTC
TRBJ1-5	.	TRBV6-1	.	CASSVGPPTGQPQHF	TGTGCCAGCAGTGTCGGGCCCCCGACGGGTCAGCCCCAGCATTTT
TRBJ1-5	.	TRBV15	few	CATSRVGWGNQPQHF	TGTGCCACCAGCAGAGTTGGATGGGGGAATCAGCCCCAGCATTTT
TRBJ1-5	TRBD1	TRBV5-5	many	CASSLTGGQPQHF	TGTGCCAGCAGCTTGACAGGGGGGCAGCCCCAGCATTTT
TRBJ2-3	TRBD2	TRBV24-1	.	CATSDGLAGRTDTQYF	TGTGCCACCAGTGATGGACTAGCGGGGCGCACAGATACGCAGTATTTT
TRBJ1-2	TRBD1	TRBV24-1	.	CATSDEGAYGYTF	TGTGCCACCAGTGACGAGGGGGCCTATGGCTACACCTTC
TRBJ1-5	.	TRBV28	many	CASSLIYRVDNQPQHF	TGTGCCAGCAGTTTAATTTACAGGGTTGACAATCAGCCCCAGCATTTT
TRBJ2-5	TRBD2	TRBV27	many	CASRDRLAGDETQYF	TGTGCCAGCAGGGATAGACTAGCGGGAGATGAGACCCAGTACTTC
TRBJ1-1	.	TRBV18	many	CASSTGLAEAFF	TGTGCCAGCTCAACAGGGTTGGCTGAAGCTTTCTTT
TRBJ2-2	.	TRBV5-1	many	CASSLVASGGELFF	TGCGCCAGCAGCTTGGTGGCTTCGGGAGGGGAGCTGTTTTTT
TRBJ1-5	.	TRBV28	few	CASSVQPQHF	TGTGCCAGCAGTGTTCAGCCCCAGCATTTT
TRBJ2-2	TRBD2	TRBV20-1	many	CSARDPAGATGELFF	TGCAGTGCTAGAGATCCAGCGGGGGCCACCGGGGAGCTGTTTTTT
TRBJ1-5	.	TRBV2	.	CASNGQLNQPQHF	TGTGCCAGCAACGGACAGTTAAATCAGCCCCAGCATTTT
TRBJ2-3	TRBD1	TRBV5-8	few	CASSQQAGTGHTDTQYF	TGTGCCAGCAGCCAACAAGCCGGGACAGGGCACACAGATACGCAGTATTTT
TRBJ1-1	.	TRBV19	many	CASSMGSNTEAFF	TGTGCCAGTAGTATGGGATCCAACACTGAAGCTTTCTTT
TRBJ2-5	TRBD2	TRBV6-1	.	CASRAGTSGSQYF	TGTGCCAGCAGAGCCGGGACTAGCGGGTCCCAGTACTTC
TRBJ2-6	TRBD1	TRBV28	.	CASSKTGFGANVLTF	TGTGCCAGCAGCAAGACAGGGTTTGGGGCCAACGTCCTGACTTTC
TRBJ2-3	TRBD1	TRBV12-3/TRBV12-4	many	CASVHGDSPTDTQYF	TGTGCCAGCGTACATGGGGACAGCCCAACAGATACGCAGTATTTT
TRBJ1-1	TRBD1	TRBV20-1	many	CSAPRQGGTEAFF	TGCAGTGCTCCCCGACAGGGAGGCACTGAAGCTTTCTTT
TRBJ2-2	.	TRBV9	.	CASSVSATNTGELFF	TGTGCCAGCAGCGTTAGCGCGACGAACACCGGGGAGCTGTTTTTT
TRBJ2-2	.	TRBV25-1	few	CASSSRGGVTGELFF	TGTGCCAGCAGTTCCAGGGGCGGTGTAACCGGGGAGCTGTTTTTT
TRBJ2-7	.	TRBV12-3/TRBV12-4	many	CASTVRGGEQYF	TGTGCCAGCACCGTGAGGGGGGGCGAGCAGTACTTC
TRBJ2-7	TRBD1	TRBV7-8	.	CASSLTGTGGISGEQYF	TGTGCCAGCAGCCTTACCGGGACAGGGGGTATCTCGGGCGAGCAGTACTTC
TRBJ1-2	.	TRBV19	.	CASSIPKGEHYGYTF	TGTGCCAGTAGTATCCCAAAGGGAGAGCACTATGGCTACACCTTC
TRBJ2-7	.	TRBV12-3/TRBV12-4	few	CASSLVGGVLEQYF	TGTGCCAGCAGTTTGGTGGGCGGGGTACTTGAGCAGTACTTC